The 14 T cell receptor beta chains below come from one sample, sequenced in a study of blood T cell repertoires in COVID-19. Using immunoSEQ multiplex PCR, the repertoire was profiled, and TCRdb retains in-frame clones only, with some absent. The repertoire holds about 45,000 clones, with over 85% as singletons. The sample was peripheral blood. Receptors were obtained from a man between 65 and 85 years old with active COVID-19.

The chain is built from TRBV29-1 and TRBJ2-7; 8 bases are shared with TRBD2. Germline lookup yields CDR1 SQVTM and CDR2 ANQGSEA. V lost 7 bases to trimming and J lost 6 bases; unmatched junction nucleotides: 5. The CDR3 is made up of 11 amino acids. For the CDR3, the DNA is TGCAGCGCCCAACTAGCGGTCGAGCAGTACTTC. It is translated as CSAQLAVEQYF.

V gene TRBV28 combines with J gene TRBJ2-6; 9 nucleotides match TRBD2. The V gene's germline CDR1 is MDHEN and CDR2 SYDVKM. This CDR3 contains 19 residues. V lost 3 bases to trimming and J lost 1 base; unmatched junction nucleotides: 10. CDR3 in DNA: TGTGCCAGCAGTTTTGGGCCGGCTAGCGGGATATCTGGGGCCAACGTCCTGACTTTC. Translated, it gives CASSFGPASGISGANVLTF.

The chain uses TRBV7-2 and TRBJ2-3; tentative D call: TRBD1 (7 bases). Germline CDR1 SGHTA, CDR2 FQGNSA. The CDR3 totals 16 residues. The V and J ends lost 2 bases and 4 bases respectively, with 16 bases between them. The CDR3 here is CASSLTGVRGADTQYF. Here the CDR3 DNA reads TGTGCCAGCAGCTTAACAGGGGTGAGGGGGGCAGATACGCAGTATTTT.

V usage is TRBV24-1 and J usage is TRBJ2-1, with 8 bases fitting TRBD2. The CDR3 is 14 amino acids. CDR1 KGHDR and CDR2 SFDVKD come from the germline V gene. The V gene end was trimmed by 6 bases and the J gene end by 7 bases; junction bases not matched to a gene: 7. Here the CDR3 reads CATSLAGLGNEQFF. The CDR3 coding sequence is TGTGCCACCAGTTTAGCGGGATTGGGGAATGAGCAGTTCTTC.

CDR3 residues: CASSLQVDTEAFF. DNA of the CDR3: TGTGCCAGCAGTTTACAGGTGGACACTGAAGCTTTCTTT. The chain combines TRBV28 with TRBJ1-1; D is undetermined. The CDR3 has 13 amino acids. Germline V CDR1 and CDR2: MDHEN, SYDVKM. V lost 2 bases, J lost 3 bases, and 7 bases lay in between.

This chain uses TRBV7-9 with TRBJ1-6; a possible D gene is TRBD1 (5 bases). The CDR3 runs to 13 residues. From germline, CDR1 is SEHNR and CDR2 FQNEAQ (reference sequence). V lost 8 bases to trimming and J lost 10 bases, with 15 bases between them. CDR3 amino acids: CASHTGVWSPLHF. The CDR3 DNA reads as TGTGCCAGCCACACAGGAGTATGGTCACCCCTCCACTTT.

The table lists this clone with a few counts. The gene calls are TRBV3-1 (or the pseudogene TRBV3-2) and TRBJ1-5; D perhaps matches TRBD1 (5 bases). The V and J ends lost 5 bases and 5 bases respectively, with 13 bases between them. The CDR3 is made up of 14 amino acids. Germline V gene data show CDR1 as LGHDT and CDR2 as YNNKEL (reference sequence). CDR3: CASSYGWGDQPQHF. CDR3 coding DNA: TGTGCCAGCAGCTATGGGTGGGGGGATCAGCCCCAGCATTTT.

This sequence joins TRBV11-2 and TRBJ2-1, with unresolved D. Trimming took off 4 bases at V and 8 bases at J, with 6 bases between the two ends. The CDR3 is made up of 11 amino acids. CDR1 is SGHAT and CDR2 is FQNNGV in the germline V gene. The CDR3 DNA is TGTGCCAGCAGCTGGAGTGATGAGCAGTTCTTC. This sequence encodes CASSWSDEQFF.

The chain recombines TRBV28 with TRBJ2-7; 8 bases fit TRBD1. Trimming cost V 6 bases and J 2 bases; bases outside gene matches: 6. Germline lookup yields CDR1 MDHEN and CDR2 SYDVKM. The CDR3 runs 14 residues. DNA of the CDR3: TGTGCCAGCAGCCCCGGACAGGGCCCCTACGAGCAGTACTTC. Encoded protein: CASSPGQGPYEQYF.

This clone showed up just once. This sequence joins TRBV15 and TRBJ2-5, with 8 bases that match TRBD1. CDR3 size: 14 residues. The germline CDR1 and CDR2 sequences are LNHNV and YYDKDF (reference sequence). Germline trimming cut 2 bases from V and 4 bases from J; bases unmatched to any gene: 3. The CDR3 region has the DNA TGTGCCACCAGCAGACAGGGGGCCCCAGAGACCCAGTACTTC. Protein sequence: CATSRQGAPETQYF. Supplemented by reference TRBV15 and TRBJ2-5, the full variable domain reads DAMVIQNPRYQVTQFGKPVTLSCSQTLNHNVMYWYQQKSSQAPKLLFHYYDKDFNNEADTPDNFQSRRPNTSFCFLDIRSPGLGDTAMYLCATSRQGAPETQYFGPGTRLLVL.

CDR3 nucleotide sequence: TGTGCCAGCAGCTTAGCCCTGGAACTAGCGGGAGATACGCAGTATTTT. This sequence encodes CASSLALELAGDTQYF. The chain recombines TRBV7-9 with TRBJ2-3; 9 positions match TRBD2. Germline V gene data show CDR1 as SEHNR and CDR2 as FQNEAQ (reference sequence). This CDR3 comprises 16 residues. J was trimmed by 5 bases and V by 0 bases; bases with no gene match: 6.

The chain uses TRBV6-4 and TRBJ1-1, with 10 bases matching TRBD1. CDR1 and CDR2 (germline): MRHNA, SNTAGT. The CDR3 totals 15 residues. V dropped 5 bases and J dropped 5; count of bases not matched to a gene: 8. The CDR3 region is CASSSGTGVMTEAFF. CDR3 coding DNA: TGTGCCAGCAGTTCCGGGACAGGGGTAATGACTGAAGCTTTCTTT.

This clone has just a few counts. This rearrangement joins TRBV6-2 or TRBV6-3 to TRBJ2-1; 9 bases fit TRBD2. V shed 4 bases and J 7 bases; nucleotides not matched to a gene: 8. Germline-derived CDR1 and CDR2 are MNHEY and SVGEGT. This CDR3 is built from 15 residues. The CDR3 region has the DNA TGTGCCAGCAGTTTTCGCGGGAGGGCGGGTAATGAGCAGTTCTTC. It is translated as CASSFRGRAGNEQFF.

This clone is a singleton in its sample. This rearrangement joins TRBV9 to TRBJ2-3; 8 bases line up with TRBD2. This CDR3 contains 15 residues. The V and J ends lost 0 bases and 2 bases, in that order; junction bases with no gene match: 2. Germline V gene data show CDR1 as SGDLS and CDR2 as YYNGEE. The DNA of the CDR3 is TGTGCCAGCAGCGTAGCTAGCGGGTTCACAGATACGCAGTATTTT. Translating gives CASSVASGFTDTQYF.